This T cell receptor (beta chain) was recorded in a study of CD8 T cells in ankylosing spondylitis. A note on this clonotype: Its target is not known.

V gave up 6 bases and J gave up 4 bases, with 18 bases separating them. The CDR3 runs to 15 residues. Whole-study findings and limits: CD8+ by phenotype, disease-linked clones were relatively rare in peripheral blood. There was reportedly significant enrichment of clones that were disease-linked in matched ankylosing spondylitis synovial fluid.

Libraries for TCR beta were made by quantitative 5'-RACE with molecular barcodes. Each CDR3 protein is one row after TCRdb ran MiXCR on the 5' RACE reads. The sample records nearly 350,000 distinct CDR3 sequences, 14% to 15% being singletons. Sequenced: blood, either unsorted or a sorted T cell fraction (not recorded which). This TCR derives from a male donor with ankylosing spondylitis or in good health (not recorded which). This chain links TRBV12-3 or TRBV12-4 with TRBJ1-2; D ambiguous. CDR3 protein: CASSPMTRVGYGYTF. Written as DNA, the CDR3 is TGTGCCAGCAGCCCGATGACCCGTGTTGGCTATGGCTACACCTTC.